This paragraph reports one T cell receptor (beta chain). This sample was taken from a study of blood T cells in healthy people across ages. For the second PCR, which ran for roughly 6 to 12 cycles, a sample-barcoded 5' primer and a J-beta primer mix were used. TCRdb re-called the 5' RACE reads through MiXCR, storing one row per CDR3 protein. The sample has around 1.7 million distinct CDR3 sequences; under 30% are singletons. Germline CDR1 DFQATT, CDR2 SNEGSKA (reference sequence). The ends were cut back, 5 bases at V and 9 bases at J, with 14 bases in the middle. The CDR3 runs to 13 residues. The clonotype comes from a woman in her 30s in good health. The rearrangement links TRBV20-1 to TRBJ1-6; D remains ambiguous. Sequencing was performed on blood. For the CDR3, the DNA is TGCAGTGCTTCGGGTGCAGGCAGTTCACCCCTCCACTTT. Its translation: CSASGAGSSPLHF.